These T cell receptor beta chains were read from a single sample in a study of T cells after yellow fever vaccination. TCRdb reprocessed the 5' RACE reads with MiXCR, giving one entry per CDR3 protein. The data hold more than 200,000 distinct CDR3 sequences, with about 3.9% observed a single time. The sample consisted of PBMCs, taken 15 days after the yellow fever booster vaccination. These receptor sequences come from a man between 18 and 29 years old who received the YFV17D yellow fever vaccine. CDR3s include the opening cysteine and the closing phenylalanine or tryptophan. The D gene is left open where the match is weak. Clone size, where shown, is once, few, many, or a class for clones that have expanded.

clone_size cdr3_length j_call v_call d_call cdr3_nt cdr3_aa
many 17 TRBJ1-2 TRBV7-8 TRBD1 TGTGCCAGCAGCTTGGCCCGACAGGGGCGGGTTGTTGGCGGCTACACCTTC CASSLARQGRVVGGYTF
many 14 TRBJ1-4 TRBV12-3/TRBV12-4 - TGTGCCAGCAGAGCCACCCAGGGTCATGAAAAACTGTTTTTT CASRATQGHEKLFF
many 14 TRBJ2-3 TRBV6-5 TRBD1 TGTGCCAGCAGTTCCGACAGGGGCACAGATACGCAGTATTTT CASSSDRGTDTQYF
many 13 TRBJ2-7 TRBV12-3/TRBV12-4 TRBD1 TGTGCCAGCAGTTTCCTCACAGGGGACGAGCAGTACTTC CASSFLTGDEQYF
many 14 TRBJ2-7 TRBV6-1 - TGTGCCAGCAGTGAGGGCAGCTACTATTTGGAGCAGTACTTC CASSEGSYYLEQYF
many 15 TRBJ1-6 TRBV5-1 TRBD1 TGCGCCAGCAGCTTGGAATACGGACAGGGGATGCCCCTCCACTTT CASSLEYGQGMPLHF
many 17 TRBJ2-2 TRBV5-4 - TGTGCCAGCAGCCGTCTGTTGGGACAAACGAACACCGGGGAGCTGTTTTTT CASSRLLGQTNTGELFF
many 15 TRBJ2-7 TRBV12-3/TRBV12-4 - TGTGCCAGCAGCCGCCCGGCCTCCCATGTAAGCGAGCAGTACTTC CASSRPASHVSEQYF
few 15 TRBJ2-3 TRBV15 - TGTGCCACCAGCAGAACTAGGGCCCCCACAGATACGCAGTATTTT CATSRTRAPTDTQYF
many 15 TRBJ2-6 TRBV5-1 - TGCGCCAGCAACGACGGGAACGCTGGGGCCAACGTCCTGACTTTC CASNDGNAGANVLTF
many 16 TRBJ2-1 TRBV21-1 - TGTGCCAGCAGCAAGATACGGGACTCAAAAAACAATGAGCAGTTCTTC CASSKIRDSKNNEQFF
many 14 TRBJ2-1 TRBV5-1 - TGCGCCAGCAGCTTGGCCCAGGGACACAATGAGCAGTTCTTC CASSLAQGHNEQFF
many 13 TRBJ2-1 TRBV7-3 - TGTGCCAGCAGCTCCACCTCGACAGGACTCCCGTTCTTC CASSSTSTGLPFF
many 15 TRBJ2-1 TRBV20-1 - TGCAGTGCTAACCTCCGGGGGAGCTCCTACAATGAGCAGTTCTTC CSANLRGSSYNEQFF
many 14 TRBJ2-5 TRBV12-3/TRBV12-4 - TGTGCCAGCAGCTTAGAAGGCAGCCAAGAGACCCAGTACTTC CASSLEGSQETQYF
few 16 TRBJ2-3 TRBV3-1 TRBD2 TGTGCCAGCAGCCAACTAGCGGGGGCTAGCACAGATACGCAGTATTTT CASSQLAGASTDTQYF
many 15 TRBJ2-7 TRBV5-6 TRBD1 TGTGCCAGCAGACCGACAGGGGTCCTTCCCTACGAGCAGTACTTC CASRPTGVLPYEQYF
many 14 TRBJ1-4 TRBV20-1 - TGCAGTGCTAGAGATAACGGGGGGAATGAAAAACTGTTTTTT CSARDNGGNEKLFF
- 16 TRBJ2-3 TRBV12-3/TRBV12-4 TRBD2 TGTGCCCTGGCTACCACCGGGACTAGATTGCTCGATACGCAGTATTTT CALATTGTRLLDTQYF
many 14 TRBJ1-1 TRBV5-1 TRBD1 TGCGCCAGCAGCTCGACAACAGGGGACACTGAAGCTTTCTTT CASSSTTGDTEAFF
many 13 TRBJ2-5 TRBV7-2 - TGTGCCAGCAGCTTAGGCTTAGAAGAGACCCAGTACTTC CASSLGLEETQYF
many 15 TRBJ2-3 TRBV7-6 TRBD1 TGTGCCAGCAGCCCCGGGACAGGGAACACAGATACGCAGTATTTT CASSPGTGNTDTQYF